The present T cell receptor (beta chain) was sequenced within a study of identical twins. The CDR3 has 13 amino acids. Germline V CDR1 and CDR2: SGHDT, YYEEEE. V was pared by 6 bases and J by 1 base, with 9 bases between. Through template switching, a universal primer site was introduced, and the cDNA contained unique molecular identifiers. TCRdb processed the 5' RACE reads anew with MiXCR; each CDR3 protein has one entry. Of about 700,000 distinct CDR3 sequences listed, over 8.5% are singletons. Only a few counts were recorded for this clonotype. This sample was also put to use in a study of yellow fever vaccine responses in identical twins.

This chain connects TRBV5-6 to TRBJ2-3, with no clear D. The material sequenced was PBMCs. The source of this sequence is a woman between 18 and 29 years old in good health. The CDR3 loop is CASTYGRTDTQYF. In DNA, the CDR3 is TGTGCCAGCACCTATGGCCGCACAGATACGCAGTATTTT.